This T cell receptor (beta chain) is drawn from a study of tissue T cells after allogeneic stem cell transplantation. This clone was detected only a few times. Assay: immunoSEQ multiplex PCR; the TCRdb copy retains only in-frame clones and omits some. The data show 42,000 or so clones, 92% seen once. Trimming took off 5 bases at V and 2 bases at J, with 22 bases between the two ends. In germline, CDR1 is SEHNR, CDR2 FQNEAQ (reference sequence). The CDR3 is 17 amino acids. The sequences come from blood, collected before transplantation. This clonotype was obtained from a woman between 40 and 69 years old who later had graft-versus-host disease after an allogeneic stem cell transplant. This chain links TRBV7-9 with TRBJ2-7; possibly TRBD2 for D (5 bases). CDR3 sequence reads: CASSPLGLALNTYEQYF. CDR3 nucleotide sequence: TGTGCCAGCAGCCCCTTGGGTCTAGCTCTGAATACCTACGAGCAGTACTTC. Using reference TRBV7-9 and TRBJ2-7 for the parts outside the CDR3, the full variable domain is DTGVSQNPRHKITKRGQNVTFRCDPISEHNRLYWYRQTLGQGPEFLTYFQNEAQLEKSRLLSDRFSAERPKGSFSTLEIQRTEQGDSAMYLCASSPLGLALNTYEQYFGPGTRLTVT.